What follows is one TCR beta chain and its context. Its antigen is still unknown. Overall study findings and caveats: Tumor-infiltrating Treg TCR alpha and beta sequences overlapped most with tumor naive CD4+ T cells, then blood naive.

Constant-region reverse primers amplified full-length variable regions, followed by semi-nested Nested Universal Primer A PCR. TCRdb itself ran the 5' RACE reads through MiXCR, one entry per CDR3 protein. The sample holds tens of thousands of distinct CDR3 sequences, roughly 27% seen once. Looked up from germline, CDR1 is SGDLS and CDR2 is YYNGEE. With 3 bases clipped from V and 3 bases from J, the junction kept 5 bases outside the gene matches. This CDR3 comprises 15 residues. Input material: memory CD4+ T cells sorted from a lymph node. The subset denotes: memory CD4+ T cells, CD4+CD45RO+CD25-. The V call is TRBV9, the J call TRBJ2-1; 8 nucleotides match TRBD1. This clonotype was obtained from a female donor with breast cancer. The CDR3 protein is CASSEEGTGYNEQFF. The CDR3 nucleotides are TGTGCCAGCAGCGAAGAGGGGACAGGCTACAATGAGCAGTTCTTC.